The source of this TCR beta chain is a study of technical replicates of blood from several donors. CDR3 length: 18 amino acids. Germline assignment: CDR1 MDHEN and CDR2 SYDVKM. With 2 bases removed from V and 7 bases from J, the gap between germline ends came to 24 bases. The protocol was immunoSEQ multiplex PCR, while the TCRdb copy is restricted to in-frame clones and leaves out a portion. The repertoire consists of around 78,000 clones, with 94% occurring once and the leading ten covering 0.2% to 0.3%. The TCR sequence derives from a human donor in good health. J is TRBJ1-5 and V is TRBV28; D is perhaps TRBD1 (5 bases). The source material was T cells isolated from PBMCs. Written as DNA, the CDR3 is TGTGCCAGCAGTTTAATTCATTTTGGCAGGGTTTTGGGACAGCCCCAGCATTTT. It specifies CASSLIHFGRVLGQPQHF.